The clone carrying this T cell receptor beta chain was recorded only once. Its antigen is undetermined. Germline V CDR1 and CDR2: MDHEN, SYDVKM. The CDR3 covers 15 residues. V lost 5 bases and J 3 bases, leaving 17 bases between the germline ends. Amplification of TCR alpha and beta CDR3 regions from RNA used iRepertoire nested multiplex PCR. Tissue mRNA or PBMC total RNA, roughly 100-400 ng, went into one-step reverse transcription and amplification. TCRdb re-called the multiplex PCR reads with MiXCR, one entry per CDR3 protein. The sample has roughly 350,000 distinct CDR3 sequences; 35% to 45% are singletons. This sample was taken from a study of glioma-infiltrating T cells. General study findings and limits: Tissue-blood divergence was below expectation in non-neoplastic patients, above in gliomas. Patients with low tissue-blood divergence carried a signature set of shared blood CDR3 motifs.

The receptor was isolated from a human donor with low-grade glioma or glioblastoma, undergoing nonglioma brain surgery, or in good health (not recorded which). This chain links TRBV28 with TRBJ2-7, with D unclear. The sample comprised glioma tissue, nonneoplastic brain tissue, or PBMCs (not recorded which). CDR3 nucleotides: TGTGCCAGCAGTATCTACGGAACTAACATCTACGAGCAGTACTTC. Translating gives CASSIYGTNIYEQYF.